These T cell receptor beta chains were read from a single sample in a study of T cell repertoires in cytomegalovirus infection. TCRdb re-derived calls from the reads in MiXCR, one entry per CDR3 protein. The table shows fewer than 400,000 distinct CDR3 sequences, with roughly 20% occurring only once. The sequenced sample consisted of PBMCs. Every receptor here comes from a human donor in good health (CMV status not recorded). Some clones in this sample may be carry-over from other donors' samples. Each CDR3 is given with its conserved first and last residue. A D gene is named only where the DNA matches it firmly. Part of the rows lack a size; the others show once, few, many or a class for expanded clones.

abundance: many
j_gene: TRBJ2-5
d_gene: .
v_gene: TRBV7-2
CDR3nt: TGTGCCAGCAGCCCCCGGTGGGGGACCCAGTACTTC
CDR3aa: CASSPRWGTQYF

abundance: many
j_gene: TRBJ2-1
d_gene: TRBD2
v_gene: TRBV6-5
CDR3nt: TGTGCCAGCAGTTATCGGGGGAGGGCCCAGGATGAGCAGTTCTTC
CDR3aa: CASSYRGRAQDEQFF

abundance: many
j_gene: TRBJ2-1
d_gene: .
v_gene: TRBV27
CDR3nt: TGTGCCAGCAGTTTTCCGGGAGCCCTCCCCAATGAGCAGTTCTTC
CDR3aa: CASSFPGALPNEQFF

abundance: many
j_gene: TRBJ2-7
d_gene: TRBD2
v_gene: TRBV7-6
CDR3nt: TGTGCCAGCAGCTTGGGGACTACCTACGAGCAGTACTTC
CDR3aa: CASSLGTTYEQYF

abundance: many
j_gene: TRBJ2-7
d_gene: TRBD2
v_gene: TRBV7-6
CDR3nt: TGTGCCAGCAGCCCTGGACTAGACCCCTACGAGCAGTACTTC
CDR3aa: CASSPGLDPYEQYF

abundance: few
j_gene: TRBJ2-5
d_gene: TRBD2
v_gene: TRBV12-5
CDR3nt: TGTGCTAGTGGTTTGAGGACTAGCGGGAGTGCCGAGACCCAGTACTTC
CDR3aa: CASGLRTSGSAETQYF

abundance: .
j_gene: TRBJ2-5
d_gene: .
v_gene: TRBV25-1
CDR3nt: TGTGCCAGCAGTGGTGATTGGGCGGGGGCGAAAGAGACCCAGTACTTC
CDR3aa: CASSGDWAGAKETQYF

abundance: few
j_gene: TRBJ1-1
d_gene: TRBD1
v_gene: TRBV28
CDR3nt: TGTGCCAGCAGTTCGGGGACAGGGAATGCTTTCTTT
CDR3aa: CASSSGTGNAFF

abundance: many
j_gene: TRBJ2-3
d_gene: .
v_gene: TRBV7-2
CDR3nt: TGTGCCAGCAGCGCCCTGACTGGGATCCTCCCCACAGATACGCAGTATTTT
CDR3aa: CASSALTGILPTDTQYF

abundance: few
j_gene: TRBJ2-1
d_gene: TRBD2
v_gene: TRBV12-3/TRBV12-4
CDR3nt: TGTGCCAGCACCTCCCGACTAGCGGGATTGTGGTACAATGAGCAGTTCTTC
CDR3aa: CASTSRLAGLWYNEQFF

abundance: many
j_gene: TRBJ2-1
d_gene: TRBD2
v_gene: TRBV7-2
CDR3nt: TGTGCCAGCAGCCTGACTAGCGGTCAACCCTACAATGAGCAGTTCTTC
CDR3aa: CASSLTSGQPYNEQFF

abundance: many
j_gene: TRBJ1-2
d_gene: .
v_gene: TRBV7-6
CDR3nt: TGTGCCAGCAGCGCCGTCGACTCAGCAGGGGTAGAGGGCTACACCTTC
CDR3aa: CASSAVDSAGVEGYTF

abundance: .
j_gene: TRBJ1-1
d_gene: TRBD1
v_gene: TRBV4-2
CDR3nt: TGTGCCAGCAGCCACGCGGGACAGGGGAGGACTGAAGCTTTCTTT
CDR3aa: CASSHAGQGRTEAFF

abundance: few
j_gene: TRBJ2-3
d_gene: TRBD2
v_gene: TRBV18
CDR3nt: TGTGCCAGCGCTAGCGGGGGGGACACAGATACGCAGTATTTT
CDR3aa: CASASGGDTDTQYF

abundance: .
j_gene: TRBJ2-5
d_gene: TRBD2
v_gene: TRBV5-5
CDR3nt: TGTGCCAGCAGCTCCCGACGGGAGGGCGGAGAGACCCAGTACTTC
CDR3aa: CASSSRREGGETQYF